This TCR beta chain was identified in a study of T cell repertoires in ileal Crohn's disease. The data were produced by immunoSEQ multiplex PCR, yet TCRdb's version contains in-frame clones alone and is incomplete. The repertoire holds about 62,000 clones, with 85% to 90% as singletons. With 4 bases removed from V and 5 bases from J, the gap between germline ends came to 14 bases. The CDR3 runs to 14 residues. The germline gives CDR1 SGHTA, CDR2 FQGTGA. The time point: neoterminal ileum biopsy at postoperative endoscopy, about 6 months after surgery. Sequencing was carried out using ileal tissue. The chain carries TRBV7-3 and TRBJ1-2; D perhaps matches TRBD1 (6 bases). This TCR was sampled from an adult with Crohn's disease. CDR3 sequence (DNA): TGTGCCAGCAGCTCGACAGGTGTAGAATATGGCTACACCTTC. It yields the protein CASSSTGVEYGYTF.